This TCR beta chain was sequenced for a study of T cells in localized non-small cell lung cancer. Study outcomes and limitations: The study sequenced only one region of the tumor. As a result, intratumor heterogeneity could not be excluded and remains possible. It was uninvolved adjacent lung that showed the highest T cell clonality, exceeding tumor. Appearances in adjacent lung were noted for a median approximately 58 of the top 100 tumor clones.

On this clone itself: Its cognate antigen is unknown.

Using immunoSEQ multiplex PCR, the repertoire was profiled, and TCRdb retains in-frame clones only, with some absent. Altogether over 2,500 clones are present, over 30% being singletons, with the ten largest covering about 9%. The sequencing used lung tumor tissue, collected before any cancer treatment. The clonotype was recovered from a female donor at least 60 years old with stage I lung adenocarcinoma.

The CDR3 sequence: CASSPPAGGTQYF. The DNA for the CDR3 is TGTGCCAGCTCACCACCGGCCGGGGGGACCCAGTACTTC. The V gene is TRBV18, the J gene TRBJ2-5; tentative D call: TRBD2 (6 bases). CDR1 is KGHSH and CDR2 is LQKENI in the germline V gene. CDR3 length: 13 amino acids. V was trimmed by 0 bases and J by 7 bases, leaving 9 bases between them.